The 5 T cell receptor beta chains presented below share a single source sample, sequenced in a study of shared clonotypes between healthy human individuals. Here immunoSEQ multiplex PCR was the method, and the copy in TCRdb shows in-frame clones only, minus some. Among about 2.4 million clones listed, over 85% were seen once. The sequenced sample was naive CD4+ T cells sorted from blood. Subset in this sample: CD45RA+ positively selected. These receptors all stem from a young man in good health.

The J gene is TRBJ1-3, the V gene TRBV2; 8 bases line up with TRBD1. CDR3 length equals 16 residues. The junction had 6 bases not matched to a gene; V was cut back by 5 bases and J by 0 bases. Germline CDR1 reads SNHLY; CDR2 reads FYNNEI. Here the CDR3 DNA reads TGTGCCAGCAGTAGGTCGGGACAGGTCTCTGGAAACACCATATATTTT. This translates into CASSRSGQVSGNTIYF.

The chain couples TRBV7-6 to TRBJ2-3; possibly TRBD2 for D (6 bases). The CDR3 sequence is 15 residues long. The germline V gene has CDR1 SGHVS and CDR2 FNYEAQ. Trimming pared 5 bases from V and 2 bases from J, leaving 14 bases between. The CDR3 sequence is CASSETGSNTDTQYF. DNA of the CDR3: TGTGCCAGCAGCGAGACCGGGAGCAACACAGATACGCAGTATTTT.

The V and J genes are TRBV18 and TRBJ2-7; TRBD2 matches at 13 bases. The CDR3 length is 16 residues. CDR1 and CDR2 (germline): KGHSH, LQKENI. V shed 3 bases, J shed 2 bases, and the junction held 4 bases outside the gene matches. CDR3 sequence: CASSPKTSGGTYEQYF. In nucleotides, the CDR3 is TGTGCCAGCTCACCGAAGACTAGCGGGGGGACCTACGAGCAGTACTTC.

V gene TRBV18 combines with J gene TRBJ2-7; TRBD2 aligns across 12 bases. In germline, CDR1 is KGHSH, CDR2 LQKENI. This CDR3 is built from 16 residues. Unmatched junction bases numbered 10, after V lost 3 bases and J lost 7 bases. The CDR3 region is CASSPLAGGDPGEQYF. CDR3 in DNA: TGTGCCAGCTCACCCCTAGCGGGAGGGGACCCTGGGGAGCAGTACTTC.

Comment on this clone: This sample includes further DNA sequences coding for the same CDR3. The rearrangement uses TRBV18 and TRBJ1-3; no clear D. The CDR3 is 13 residues long. The germline CDR1 and CDR2 sequences are KGHSH and LQKENI. The germline V and J ends were trimmed by 3 bases and 8 bases, with 11 bases remaining between them. CDR3 loop: CASSPGTRDTIYF. CDR3 bases: TGTGCCAGCTCACCGGGTACGCGGGACACCATATATTTT.